What follows describes a single T cell receptor (beta chain). This clonotype showed up many times. Its antigen remains unidentified. It has no much larger one-base neighbor in the sample; base qualities were not kept. cDNA synthesis used template-switch 5'RACE with a primer carrying a 10-nucleotide random unique molecular identifier tagging each TCR transcript. Every sequencing run yielded over 170 million TCR-beta sequences covering 15-18 subjects. The RNeasy kit was used for extraction of total RNA. Using the KAPA Real-time Library Amplification kit, TCR-beta VDJ regions were amplified with primers for the TCR constant region and the 5'RACE anchor. Sample indexes and Illumina adaptors were added in a first PCR, after which library yield was increased in a second PCR. After Ampure bead purification, the roughly 650 bp TCR product was size-selected on a 2% E-gel SizeSelection system. Before pooling, libraries had their quality checked on a Bioanalyzer, their concentration measured with Qubit, and their quantity determined with the Kapa Library Quantification kit. Libraries were sequenced paired-end 2 x 150 bp on an Illumina HiSeq 2500. To increase sequence diversity, about 23-30% phiX was spiked into each library pool. Processing in the source paper ran as follows. The UMI-based MiGEC pipeline processed quality-filtered reads and removed over 75% of raw TCR sequences during error correction. VDJ genes were aligned to IMGT germline references, and clonotypes were defined by unique CDR3 amino acid sequence plus V-J genes. Clonal expansion, Shannon diversity and CDR3 relatedness were evaluated with VDJtools (CalcPairwiseDistances, ClusterSamples), while phylogenetic trees were built in CLCbio workbench. A clone was classed as expanded if it had 8 or more unique UMIs, a cutoff based on coefficient-of-variation modelling across technical triplicates. TCRdb took the public reads, trimmed them with fastp at Q25, ran MiXCR for clone calling and kept in-frame beta chains. A single entry per CDR3 protein holds the most common genes and DNA from its merged rows. These V and J calls originate from TCRdb's pipeline instead of the authors' own analysis. For this sample there are 50,000 to 70,000 distinct CDR3 sequences; 3.4% appear just once. The ten biggest clones cover about 3.5% of the sample.

For unsorted PBMC libraries, 2 million PBMCs were used after storage in RNAlater at -80 degrees C until RNA extraction. The multiple sclerosis patients were enrolled in a US clinical protocol that used magnetic resonance imaging to evaluate disease progression. Peripheral blood was subjected to Ficoll-Hypaque density gradient centrifugation to isolate PBMCs, which were then cryopreserved in liquid nitrogen. For CDR1 and CDR2, the germline V gene lists SGHTA and FQGTGA. The CDR3 runs 16 amino acids, cysteine and phenylalanine included. Only the CDR3 region is kept as DNA, spanning 48 bases read in frame from base 1. Between the V and J ends, shortened by 4 bases and 2 bases respectively, the junction contains 18 bases. The sample is drawn from a study of neurological immune-mediated disorders (dated by TCRdb to the late 2010s). Concerning the study at large: Of the approximately 34 multiple sclerosis patients, approximately 31 had relapsing-remitting MS and 3 had secondary progressive MS. Peripheral blood TCR-beta repertoires from patients with HTLV-I-associated myelopathy (HAM/TSP), patients with multiple sclerosis, and healthy controls were compared in the study using UMI-based sequencing. Alongside PBMC samples, the set of fewer than 110 TCR-beta libraries contained longitudinal samples, technical triplicates, and paired CD4+ and CD8+ T-cell subsets that had been sorted. Of the roughly 70 subjects in the cohort, about 15 were HAM/TSP patients, around 35 were multiple sclerosis patients, and 20 were healthy controls. Study-wide conclusions, independent of this receptor: Across subjects, expanded clones never shared an identical CDR3 amino acid sequence, which suggests that the TCR-beta repertoires in every group were private. Repertoires from 18 of 34 MS patients were grouped by phylogenetic analysis into a cluster of related CDR3 sequences, suggesting a possible repertoire-level signature. The MS cluster showed no association with clinical or MRI features, and the authors stated that larger cohorts are needed. TCR clonal expansion was highest in HAM/TSP patients and lowest in MS patients, with MS patients falling below even healthy controls.

This receptor was obtained from a middle-aged man with multiple sclerosis. This sequence uses TRBV7-3 and TRBJ2-7; 6 matching bases give a weak D call of TRBD1. The sequenced sample consisted of PBMCs. The CDR3: CASSSGPPGQPYEQYF. Read as DNA, the sequence is TGTGCCAGCAGCTCCGGCCCCCCGGGACAACCCTACGAGCAGTACTTC.